This T cell receptor beta chain was identified in a study of CD8 T cells in Susac syndrome. The V gene's germline CDR1 is SGHVS and CDR2 FQNEAQ. This CDR3 has 15 amino acids. V lost 1 base, J lost 8 bases, and 8 bases stayed unmatched. The T cells that were sequenced for TCR beta were CD8+ and CD4+ cells from blood. While CD8+ and CD4+ T cells were isolated negatively, TEMRA cells were enriched by FACS. An amount of RNA that ranged from roughly 0.5 to 1 ug was reverse transcribed with random hexamers. Across 54 Vbeta and 13 Jbeta, immunoSEQ multiplex PCR amplified TCR beta CDR3. TCRdb used MiXCR to reprocess the immunoSEQ multiplex PCR reads, holding one entry per CDR3 protein. This sample has 160,000 or so distinct CDR3 sequences; approximately 93% occur once, and the top ten carry 0.075% to 0.095%.

This clonotype originated in a human donor with multiple sclerosis. The chain uses TRBV7-8 and TRBJ2-1; 7 positions agree with TRBD2. The sequenced sample consisted of CD4+ T cells from PBMCs. CDR3 coding DNA: TGTGCCAGCAGCTTAGTAATAGCGGGTAGAGATGAGCAGTTCTTC. This encodes CASSLVIAGRDEQFF. Full variable domain (remainder filled in from reference TRBV7-8 and TRBJ2-1): GAGVSQSPRYKVAKRGQDVALRCDPISGHVSLFWYQQALGQGPEFLTYFQNEAQLDKSGLPSDRFFAERPEGSVSTLKIQRTQQEDSAVYLCASSLVIAGRDEQFFGPGTRLTVL.